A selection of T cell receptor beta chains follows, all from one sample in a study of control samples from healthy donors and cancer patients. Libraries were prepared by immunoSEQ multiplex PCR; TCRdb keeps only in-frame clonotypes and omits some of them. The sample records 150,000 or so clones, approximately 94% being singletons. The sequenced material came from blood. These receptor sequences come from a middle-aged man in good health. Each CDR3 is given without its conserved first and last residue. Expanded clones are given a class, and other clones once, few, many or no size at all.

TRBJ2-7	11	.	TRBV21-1	ASSIRDRVEQY
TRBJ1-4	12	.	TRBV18	ASSPPGANEKLF
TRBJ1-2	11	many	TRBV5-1	ASSLGTDFGYT
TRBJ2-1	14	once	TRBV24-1	ATSDPTSGGANEQF
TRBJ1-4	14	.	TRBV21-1	ASSKGSGPSNEKLF
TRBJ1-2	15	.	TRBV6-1	ASSERAFSGGNYGYT
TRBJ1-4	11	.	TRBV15	ATSRDGNEKLF
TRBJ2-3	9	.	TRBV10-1	ASSGLDTQY
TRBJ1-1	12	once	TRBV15	ATSNRAWNTEAF
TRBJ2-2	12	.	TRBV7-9	ASSFRGSTGELF
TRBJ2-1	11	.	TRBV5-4	ASNDNRNNEQF
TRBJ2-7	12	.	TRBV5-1	ASSLGGVGYEQY
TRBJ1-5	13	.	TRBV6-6	ASSYYPGSNQPQH
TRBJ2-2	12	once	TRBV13	ASSLETGTGELF
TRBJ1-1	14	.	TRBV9	ASSVEAGAGNTEAF
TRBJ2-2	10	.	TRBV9	ASSVAPGELF
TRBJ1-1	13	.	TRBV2	ASTLQLTGNTEAF
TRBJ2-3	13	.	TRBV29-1	SVRAGSMVTDTQY
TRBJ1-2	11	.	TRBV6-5	ASSFPGRYGYT
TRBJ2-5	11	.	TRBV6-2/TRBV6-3	ASSGTGSGTQY
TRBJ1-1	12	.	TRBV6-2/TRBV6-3	ASSKDWGNTEAF
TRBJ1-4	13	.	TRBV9	ASSVDDRVEEKLF
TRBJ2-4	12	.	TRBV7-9	ASSSAGVGNIQY
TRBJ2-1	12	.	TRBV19	ASSISSSYNEQF
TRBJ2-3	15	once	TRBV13	ASSARLAGGPSDTQY
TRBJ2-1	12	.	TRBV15	ATSRGTSGNEQF
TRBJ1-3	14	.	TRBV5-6	ASSLVTGSSGNTIY
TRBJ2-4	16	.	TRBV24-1	ATKVPGGFGWAKNIQY
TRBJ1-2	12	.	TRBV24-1	ATSDLAGNYGYT
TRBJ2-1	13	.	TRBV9	ASSLDRGSYNEQF
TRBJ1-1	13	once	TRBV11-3	ASSPRQGVNTEAF
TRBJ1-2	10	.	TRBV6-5	ASSPTTADYT
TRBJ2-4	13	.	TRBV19	ASSIASLAKNIQY
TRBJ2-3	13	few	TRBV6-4	ASSDSSGETDTQY
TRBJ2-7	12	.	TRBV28	ASSFTGEGYEQY
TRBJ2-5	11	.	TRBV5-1	ASSTDSQETQY
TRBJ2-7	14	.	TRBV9	ASSVAGGEVKGEQY
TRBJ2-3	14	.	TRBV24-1	ATSDTAQPSADTQY
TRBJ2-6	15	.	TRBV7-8	ASSLSDRGSGANVLT
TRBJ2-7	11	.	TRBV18	ASYGTGSYEQY
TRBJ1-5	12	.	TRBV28	ASSSTGARQPQH
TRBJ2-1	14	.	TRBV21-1	ASSDYRNSSYNEQF
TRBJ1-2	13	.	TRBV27	ASSYLGRGRGGYT
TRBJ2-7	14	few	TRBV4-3	ASSQDQALSSYEQY
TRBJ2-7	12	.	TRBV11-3	ASSLPRLAYEQY
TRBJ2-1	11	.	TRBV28	ASRGSDHNEQF
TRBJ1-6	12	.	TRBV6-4	ASRGQGTNSPLH
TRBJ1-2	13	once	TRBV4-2	ASSQDLNEDYGYT
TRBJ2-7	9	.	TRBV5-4	ASSLRGEQY
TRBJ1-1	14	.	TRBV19	ASSKGGILTNTEAF
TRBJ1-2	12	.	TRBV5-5	ASSLPMPNYGYT
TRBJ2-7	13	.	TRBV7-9	ASSLELAGVYEQY
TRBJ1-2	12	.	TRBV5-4	ASGDLTGNYGYT
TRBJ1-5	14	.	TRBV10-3	AISEWTGKANQPQH
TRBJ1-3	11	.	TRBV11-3	ASSLSSGNTIY